This TCR beta chain derives from a study of type 1 regulatory T cells. Overall study: This in vitro CD4 product, T-allo10, is enriched for Tr1 cells and alloantigen-specific.

TCRdb ran MiXCR on the reads and lists one entry per CDR3 protein. The repertoire has around 23,000 distinct CDR3 sequences, approximately 44% of them found once; the top ten carry 4% to 6%. Points on this clonotype: The antigen remains unidentified.

Germline values: CDR1 SGHRS, CDR2 YFSETQ. This CDR3 has 13 amino acids. Trimming cost V 5 bases and J 4 bases, with 12 bases left between them. This receptor was obtained from a human donor in good health. The sequencing sample was made of cultured T cells, either the whole culture or a sorted T cell fraction (not recorded which). The genes are TRBV5-1 and TRBJ1-1; D perhaps matches TRBD1 (5 bases). The CDR3, as DNA: TGCGCCAGCAGGACGGGGCAGCGCACTGAAGCTTTCTTT. Translation gives CASRTGQRTEAFF.